This note documents a single T cell receptor (beta chain) sequence. TCRdb's copy holds only in-frame clones and misses some; the assay was immunoSEQ multiplex PCR. Of 700,000 or so clones in the sample, approximately 85% were seen once. The data were taken from a study of shared T cell receptors in the human thymus. Germline lookup yields CDR1 MNHEY and CDR2 SMNVEV (reference sequence). Trimming cost V 5 bases and J 3 bases, with 23 bases left between them. The CDR3 extends over 17 amino acids. The same sample was also used in a study of human thymus T cells. According to that study: In unrelated individuals, thymic repertoires overlapped highly, according to related research.

Sequenced: thymocytes. This sequence originates from a girl under three years old with a congenital heart defect. V is TRBV27 and J is TRBJ2-7; D may be TRBD2 (5 bases). CDR3 coding DNA: TGTGCCAGCAGTCCCCAACCCGAGAGGGCCGACCACTACGAGCAGTACTTC. The encoded protein is CASSPQPERADHYEQYF.